This T cell receptor beta chain emerged from a study of Graves' ophthalmopathy and Graves' hyperthyroidism. Broader study findings: A 13-signature model separated ophthalmopathy from stable hyperthyroidism, reaching around 90% sensitivity and less than 83% specificity cross-validated.

Looked up from germline, CDR1 is SQVTM and CDR2 is ANQGSEA. Trimming took 5 bases from V and 0 from J, leaving 13 bases between them. The CDR3 is 14 amino acids. With regard to this clonotype: The antigen remains undetermined.

The TCR beta CDR3 regions underwent amplification from RNA transcripts. First-round RT-PCR used HTBI primers; second-round multiplex PCR followed. TCRdb re-called the multiplex PCR reads with MiXCR, one entry per CDR3 protein. The repertoire holds 740,000 or so distinct CDR3 sequences, with 35% to 50% as singletons. The sequencing sample was made of peripheral blood. The V gene is TRBV29-1, the J gene TRBJ1-1; a possible D gene is TRBD1 (5 bases). This receptor was obtained from an adult man with Graves' ophthalmopathy. CDR3 nucleotide sequence: TGCAGCGTTCCAAAGGGGATAGTGAACACTGAAGCTTTCTTT. Its translation is CSVPKGIVNTEAFF.